This T cell receptor (beta chain) was profiled in a study of T cells after yellow fever vaccination. About the research overall: Preparing low-cell-number fractions relied on SMART-Seq v4 Ultra Low Input.

At least ten counts were recorded for this clonotype. Its antigen remains unknown. Study-wide points: In post-booster samples, most primary-vaccination clones reappeared (roughly 96% CD4, about 91% CD8).

TCRdb reprocessed the 5' RACE reads with MiXCR, giving one entry per CDR3 protein. Among roughly 120,000 distinct CDR3 sequences listed, 7.2% were seen once. The CDR3 consists of 14 residues. J gave up 5 bases and V 5 bases, and 6 bases lay outside the gene matches. From germline, CDR1 is DFQATT and CDR2 SNEGSKA (reference sequence). The TCR sequence derives from a man between 18 and 29 years old who received the YFV17D yellow fever vaccine. V gene TRBV20-1 combines with J gene TRBJ2-2, with 9 bases aligning to TRBD1. The input for sequencing was CD4+ T cells sorted from PBMCs, taken 45 days after the first yellow fever vaccination. The CDR3, as DNA: TGCAGTGCTCCGGGACAGGGAGGGACCGGGGAGCTGTTTTTT. Translated, it gives CSAPGQGGTGELFF.